This TCR beta chain derives from a study of blood T cell repertoires in COVID-19. At the level of the study: Spain, Italy and the United States supplied samples that represented acute and convalescent COVID-19. From T cells, B-cell-depleted T cells, or PBMCs came the material, which was cDNA or gDNA.

Authors' processing steps: Estimated nucleated cell counts came from reference gene primer amplification. TCRdb's copy holds only in-frame clones and misses some; the assay was immunoSEQ multiplex PCR. That table gives V, J and clone size, and the DNA gave D and trimming. The data show under 150,000 clones, with 85% seen just once and about 13% held by the top ten. V lost 4 bases and J lost 2; bases outside the gene matches: 2. CDR1 is ENHRY, CDR2 SYGVKD, per germline. The CDR3 has 15 amino acids. The sequence was collected from a human donor in a cohort sampled during active COVID-19. The chain is built from TRBV10-3 and TRBJ2-3, with 11 bases fitting TRBD2. Sequences were obtained from peripheral blood. CDR3 loop: CAISVAGGDTDTQYF. CDR3 DNA sequence: TGTGCCATCAGTGTAGCGGGGGGGGACACAGATACGCAGTATTTT.